This T cell receptor beta chain was profiled in a study of cytomegalovirus exposure and HLA in healthy donors. The PCR used 60 Vbeta and 13 Jbeta primers. Clones were read by immunoSEQ multiplex PCR, and TCRdb kept only the in-frame ones, dropping some. Of over 100,000 clones listed, around 70% were seen once; the top ten hold 5.4%. Losses at the gene ends were 7 bases for V and 5 bases for J; bases not matched to a gene: 10. CDR1 and CDR2 (germline): ENHRY, SYGVKD. The CDR3 extends over 16 amino acids. The sequencing input was PBMCs. V and J are TRBV10-3 and TRBJ2-1; 11 nucleotides align to TRBD2. The source is a woman aged 70-85 years in good health and CMV-seropositive. CDR3 sequence reads: CAITDPRLAGNNEQFF. The CDR3 DNA is TGTGCCATCACCGACCCCCGACTAGCGGGGAACAATGAGCAGTTCTTC.